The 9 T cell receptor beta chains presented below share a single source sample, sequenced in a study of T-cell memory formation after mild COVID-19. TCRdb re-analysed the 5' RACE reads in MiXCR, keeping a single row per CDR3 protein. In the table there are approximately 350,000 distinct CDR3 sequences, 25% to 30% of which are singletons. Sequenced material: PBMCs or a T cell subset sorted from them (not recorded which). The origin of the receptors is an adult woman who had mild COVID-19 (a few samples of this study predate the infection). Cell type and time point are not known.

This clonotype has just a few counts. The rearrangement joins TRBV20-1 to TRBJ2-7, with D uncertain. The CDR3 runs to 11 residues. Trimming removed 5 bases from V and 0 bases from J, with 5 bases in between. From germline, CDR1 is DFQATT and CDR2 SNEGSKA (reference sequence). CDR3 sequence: CSAQSSYEQYF. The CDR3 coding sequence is TGCAGTGCTCAGAGCTCCTACGAGCAGTACTTC.

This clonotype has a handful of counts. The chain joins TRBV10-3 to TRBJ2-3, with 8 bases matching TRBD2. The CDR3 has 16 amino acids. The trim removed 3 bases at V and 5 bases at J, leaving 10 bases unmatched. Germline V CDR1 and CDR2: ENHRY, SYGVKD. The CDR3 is CAISDDDGGAVDTQYF. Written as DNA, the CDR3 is TGTGCCATCAGTGACGATGACGGGGGGGCGGTAGATACGCAGTATTTT.

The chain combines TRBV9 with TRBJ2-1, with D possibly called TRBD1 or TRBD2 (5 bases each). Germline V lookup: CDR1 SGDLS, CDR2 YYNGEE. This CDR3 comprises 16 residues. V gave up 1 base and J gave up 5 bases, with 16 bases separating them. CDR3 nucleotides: TGTGCCAGCAGCGTACCCCGGGACGGGCGAGACAATGAGCAGTTCTTC. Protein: CASSVPRDGRDNEQFF.

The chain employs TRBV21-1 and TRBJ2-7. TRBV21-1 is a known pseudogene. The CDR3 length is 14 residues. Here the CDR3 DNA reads TGTGCCAGCAGCAAGGTGGGAAATCCCTACGAGCAGTACTTC. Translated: CASSKVGNPYEQYF.

CDR3 in DNA: TGTGCCTGGAGTGTAACCGGTATGGAGACCCAGTACTTC. As protein: CAWSVTGMETQYF. The chain joins TRBV30 to TRBJ2-5; D call uncertain. V was pared by 0 bases and J by 5 bases, with 10 bases between. Germline assignment: CDR1 GTSNPN and CDR2 SVGIG (reference sequence). The CDR3 has 13 residues.

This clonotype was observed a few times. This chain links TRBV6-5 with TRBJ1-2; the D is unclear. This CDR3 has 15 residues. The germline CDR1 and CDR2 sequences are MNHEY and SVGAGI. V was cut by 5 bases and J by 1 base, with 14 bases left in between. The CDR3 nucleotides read TGTGCCAGCAGTGAGCACGGAGCTGTTAACTATGGCTACACCTTC. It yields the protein CASSEHGAVNYGYTF.

CDR3 DNA: TGTGCCAGCAGTTACGAGGGACAGGGTGTCTATGGCTACACCTTC. It is translated as CASSYEGQGVYGYTF. The rearrangement joins TRBV6-6 to TRBJ1-2; 9 nucleotides match TRBD1. Germline V gene lookup returns CDR1 MNHNY and CDR2 SVGAGI (reference sequence). The trim removed 2 bases at V and 4 bases at J, leaving 5 bases unmatched. The CDR3 extends over 15 amino acids.

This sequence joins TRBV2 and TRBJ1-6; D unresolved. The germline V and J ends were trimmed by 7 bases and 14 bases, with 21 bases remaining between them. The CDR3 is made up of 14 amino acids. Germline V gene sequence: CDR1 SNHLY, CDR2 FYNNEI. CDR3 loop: CASTGGGLASTLHF. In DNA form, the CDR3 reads TGTGCCAGCACCGGCGGCGGGCTAGCCAGCACCCTCCACTTT.

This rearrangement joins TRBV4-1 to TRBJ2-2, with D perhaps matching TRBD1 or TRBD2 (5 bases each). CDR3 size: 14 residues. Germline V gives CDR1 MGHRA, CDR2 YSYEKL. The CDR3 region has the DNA TGCGCGGGCGAGGGGCATGAGGGGACCGGGGAGCTGTTTTTT. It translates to CAGEGHEGTGELFF.